The next 31 T cell receptor beta chains were all read from a single sample in a study of shared clonotypes between healthy human individuals. Profiling relied on immunoSEQ multiplex PCR, and the TCRdb table lists in-frame clones only, not all of them. The data show approximately 1.5 million clones, approximately 98.5% seen once. Source material: naive CD4+ T cells sorted from blood. Documented subset: CD45RA+ positively selected. The source is a man aged 30 to 39 in good health.

This chain uses TRBV5-4 with TRBJ1-3; 7 nucleotides align to TRBD1. CDR3 length: 14 residues. CDR1 is SGHNT, CDR2 YYREEE, per germline (reference sequence). The trim removed 4 bases at V and 4 bases at J, leaving 5 bases unmatched. The CDR3 DNA reads TGTGCCAGCAGCAAACAGGGGCTCGGAAACACCATATATTTT. Its translation is CASSKQGLGNTIYF.

The chain is built from TRBV7-9 and TRBJ2-3; 9 bases map to TRBD2. Per the germline V gene, CDR1 is SEHNR and CDR2 is FQNEAQ (reference sequence). V was pared by 5 bases and J by 3 bases, with 6 bases of the junction left unmatched. This CDR3 is built from 15 residues. This CDR3 is CASSNSGSRTDTQYF. As DNA, the CDR3 is TGTGCCAGCAGCAATAGCGGGAGTAGGACAGATACGCAGTATTTT.

The V call is TRBV6-6, the J call TRBJ2-1; 7 bases are a match to TRBD2. The CDR3 extends over 14 amino acids. J lost 8 bases, V lost 5 bases, and 9 bases had no gene match. Germline CDR1 and CDR2: MNHNY and SVGAGI (reference sequence). For the CDR3, the DNA is TGTGCCAGCAGTACCGGACTAGTTACACATGAGCAGTTCTTC. As protein: CASSTGLVTHEQFF.

The chain couples TRBV2 to TRBJ2-7, with D perhaps TRBD2 (5 bases). V lost 3 bases and J 2 bases, leaving 8 bases between the germline ends. The CDR3 is 13 amino acids. Germline CDR1 is SNHLY and CDR2 is FYNNEI. CDR3 loop: CASSDGGPYEQYF. CDR3 bases: TGTGCCAGCAGTGATGGCGGGCCCTACGAGCAGTACTTC.

The chain combines TRBV7-8 with TRBJ2-1, with 10 bases lining up with TRBD2. The germline CDR1 and CDR2 sequences are SGHVS and FQNEAQ. The length of the CDR3 is 15 residues. J gave up 8 bases and V 2 bases, and 6 bases lay outside the gene matches. The DNA for the CDR3 is TGTGCCAGCAGCTTAAGGCTAGCGGGAGCGGATGAGCAGTTCTTC. Protein sequence: CASSLRLAGADEQFF.

V usage is TRBV10-1 and J usage is TRBJ2-7; D not resolved. With 10 bases removed from V and 3 bases from J, the gap between germline ends came to 10 bases. CDR3 length equals 11 residues. Germline V lookup: CDR1 WNHNN, CDR2 SYGVQD (reference sequence). This CDR3 reads CATSDLYEQYF. CDR3 in DNA: TGCGCCACCAGCGACCTCTACGAGCAGTACTTC.

The V call is TRBV7-6, the J call TRBJ2-3; TRBD2 agrees at 9 bases. CDR3 length: 17 amino acids. Per the germline V gene, CDR1 is SGHVS and CDR2 is FNYEAQ. With V trimmed by 0 bases and J by 0 bases, 4 bases remained unmatched. CDR3 DNA sequence: TGTGCCAGCAGCTTAGCGGGTACTAGCGGGAGCACAGATACGCAGTATTTT. Amino acid sequence: CASSLAGTSGSTDTQYF.

This sequence joins TRBV7-7 and TRBJ2-7; D is possibly TRBD2 (5 bases). Trimming took 3 bases from V and 2 from J, leaving 26 bases between them. CDR1 and CDR2 (germline): SSHAT, FNYEAQ (reference sequence). CDR3 length: 19 amino acids. The CDR3 loop reads CASSFWTSLVEEFTYEQYF. Here the CDR3 DNA reads TGTGCCAGCAGCTTCTGGACTTCCCTCGTCGAAGAGTTCACCTACGAGCAGTACTTC.

The chain joins TRBV7-9 to TRBJ2-5, with 10 bases identical to TRBD2. The ends lost 5 bases at V and 4 bases at J; junction bases unmatched: 7. The CDR3 has 15 residues. The germline V gene has CDR1 SEHNR and CDR2 FQNEAQ (reference sequence). The CDR3 DNA reads TGTGCCAGCAGCCTCGGACTAGCGGAGGGAGAGACCCAGTACTTC. Residues: CASSLGLAEGETQYF. Based on the CDR3 plus reference TRBV7-9 and TRBJ2-5, the full variable domain is DTGVSQNPRHKITKRGQNVTFRCDPISEHNRLYWYRQTLGQGPEFLTYFQNEAQLEKSRLLSDRFSAERPKGSFSTLEIQRTEQGDSAMYLCASSLGLAEGETQYFGPGTRLLVL.

This clone was found once. The chain carries TRBV7-6 and TRBJ1-2; 8 bases map to TRBD1. With V trimmed by 5 bases and J by 4 bases, 3 bases remained unmatched. This CDR3 is built from 13 residues. Germline V gene sequence: CDR1 SGHVS, CDR2 FNYEAQ. The CDR3 DNA sequence: TGTGCCAGCAGCCAGCAGGGGGCCTATGGCTACACCTTC. This gives the protein CASSQQGAYGYTF.

In this sample, this clone turned up once. The chain recombines TRBV6-6 with TRBJ1-1; no reliable D call. The CDR3 consists of 15 residues. The germline V and J ends were trimmed by 7 bases and 5 bases, with 20 bases remaining between them. CDR1 and CDR2 (germline): MNHNY, SVGAGI (reference sequence). The CDR3 here is CASKPNAGEYTEAFF. CDR3 bases: TGTGCCAGCAAACCCAATGCCGGGGAGTATACTGAAGCTTTCTTT.

The chain employs TRBV30 and TRBJ2-3, with TRBD2 identical over 9 bases. J gave up 5 bases and V 3 bases, and 6 bases lay outside the gene matches. From germline, CDR1 is GTSNPN and CDR2 SVGIG (reference sequence). This CDR3 region has 14 residues. CDR3 DNA: TGTGCCTGGAGGCGGACTAGCGTCGTAGATACGCAGTATTTT. It translates to CAWRRTSVVDTQYF.

The V and J genes are TRBV5-6 and TRBJ1-1, with a tentative D call TRBD1 (6 bases). The CDR3 contains 18 residues. The germline gives CDR1 SGHDT, CDR2 YYEEEE. The V end was cut by 1 base, the J end by 4 bases, with 23 bases between. CDR3 region: CASSLLGGHQPQITEAFF. CDR3 nucleotides: TGTGCCAGCAGCTTGTTGGGGGGCCACCAACCCCAAATCACTGAAGCTTTCTTT.

In DNA form, the CDR3 reads TGTGCCAGCTCACCAAAAGTTAGTGGGGGCTCTGGGGCCAACGTCCTGACTTTC. As protein: CASSPKVSGGSGANVLTF. V gene TRBV18 combines with J gene TRBJ2-6, with D perhaps matching TRBD1 or TRBD2 (5 bases each). Germline CDR1 KGHSH, CDR2 LQKENI. With 2 bases removed from V and 0 bases from J, the gap between germline ends came to 14 bases. This CDR3 has 18 amino acids.

The CDR3 reads CASSQDLAGGYNEQFF. The CDR3 DNA sequence: TGCGCCAGCAGCCAAGACCTAGCGGGAGGCTACAATGAGCAGTTCTTC. The genes are TRBV4-1 and TRBJ2-1; TRBD2 aligns across 11 bases. CDR1 MGHRA and CDR2 YSYEKL come from the germline V gene. Trimming removed 0 bases from V and 3 bases from J; junction bases left unmatched: 1. This CDR3 region has 16 residues.

The chain links TRBV19 to TRBJ2-7; 7 bases agree with TRBD1. The V and J ends lost 4 bases and 2 bases, in that order; junction bases with no gene match: 2. The CDR3 is 13 residues long. Germline V lookup: CDR1 LNHDA, CDR2 SQIVND (reference sequence). CDR3 bases: TGTGCCAGTAGTAGGGACAGCGCCTACGAGCAGTACTTC. As protein: CASSRDSAYEQYF.

The V and J genes are TRBV6-6 and TRBJ2-7; D may be TRBD1 (6 bases). V gave up 11 bases and J gave up 1 base, with 12 bases separating them. Germline V gene lookup returns CDR1 MNHNY and CDR2 SVGAGI (reference sequence). This CDR3 has 12 amino acids. CDR3 sequence (DNA): TGTGCCGCAACCGACAGGTCCTACGAGCAGTACTTC. Protein sequence: CAATDRSYEQYF.

J is TRBJ2-3 and V is TRBV7-3, with D hard to call. Germline-derived CDR1 and CDR2 are SGHTA and FQGTGA. Trimming pared 5 bases from V and 7 bases from J, leaving 13 bases between. The CDR3 spans 13 residues. The CDR3 coding sequence is TGTGCCAGCAGCCCAGATCGTGGATATACGCAGTATTTT. Translating it yields CASSPDRGYTQYF. The full variable domain, in which reference TRBV7-3 and TRBJ2-3 provide the parts outside the CDR3, is GAGVSQTPSNKVTEKGKYVELRCDPISGHTALYWYRQSLGQGPEFLIYFQGTGAADDSGLPNDRFFAVRPEGSVSTLKIQRTERGDSAVYLCASSPDRGYTQYFGPGTRLTVL.

This sequence joins TRBV29-1 and TRBJ2-1; 10 bases are a match to TRBD1. The length of the CDR3 is 18 residues. V was pared by 7 bases and J by 0 bases, with 15 bases of the junction left unmatched. In germline, CDR1 is SQVTM, CDR2 ANQGSEA. CDR3 sequence reads: CSAPPGQGSRGSYNEQFF. The DNA for the CDR3 is TGCAGCGCTCCCCCGGGACAGGGGTCCCGAGGCTCCTACAATGAGCAGTTCTTC.

The chain has TRBV5-1 and TRBJ2-7; 11 positions match TRBD1. Germline values: CDR1 SGHRS, CDR2 YFSETQ. V lost 4 bases and J lost 4; bases outside the gene matches: 7. CDR3 length: 15 residues. In nucleotides, the CDR3 is TGCGCCAGCAGCGCTGAGGGACAGGGGGGATACGAGCAGTACTTC. It codes for CASSAEGQGGYEQYF. Filled out from reference TRBV5-1 and TRBJ2-7, the complete variable domain reads KAGVTQTPRYLIKTRGQQVTLSCSPISGHRSVSWYQQTPGQGLQFLFEYFSETQRNKGNFPGRFSGRQFSNSRSEMNVSTLELGDSALYLCASSAEGQGGYEQYFGPGTRLTVT.

V and J are TRBV27 and TRBJ2-1, with 12 bases matching TRBD1. This CDR3 is 15 amino acids long. Trimming removed 3 bases from V and 11 bases from J; junction bases left unmatched: 8. Germline values: CDR1 MNHEY, CDR2 SMNVEV (reference sequence). CDR3 sequence reads: CASSFWDRGQKKQFF. The CDR3 DNA follows: TGTGCCAGCAGTTTTTGGGACAGGGGGCAGAAGAAGCAGTTCTTC.

The chain has TRBV6-5 and TRBJ2-7; no definite D call. V was trimmed by 8 bases and J by 7 bases, leaving 12 bases between them. The CDR3 has 11 residues. Germline V gene lookup returns CDR1 MNHEY and CDR2 SVGAGI. The CDR3 region has the DNA TGTGCCAGCCGCTCCAATTGGGAGCAGTACTTC. Translated, it gives CASRSNWEQYF.

CDR3 loop: CASSYGGGQPQHF. DNA for the CDR3: TGTGCCAGCAGTTATGGGGGAGGCCAGCCCCAGCATTTT. J is TRBJ1-5 and V is TRBV6-6; a weak D match, TRBD1 (5 bases). Per the germline V gene, CDR1 is MNHNY and CDR2 is SVGAGI (reference sequence). V lost 3 bases and J 7 bases, leaving 10 bases between the germline ends. This CDR3 spans 13 amino acids.

The J gene is TRBJ1-2, the V gene TRBV29-1; the D is unclear. This CDR3 comprises 12 residues. Germline assignment: CDR1 SQVTM and CDR2 ANQGSEA. Trimming left V 3 bases short and J 4 bases short, with 9 bases between. CDR3 sequence (DNA): TGCAGCGTTGACAGACCTAGCTATGGCTACACCTTC. This translates into CSVDRPSYGYTF.

The chain recombines TRBV19 with TRBJ2-3, with 7 positions matching TRBD1. The germline V gene has CDR1 LNHDA and CDR2 SQIVND (reference sequence). With 6 bases clipped from V and 2 bases from J, the junction kept 8 bases outside the gene matches. The CDR3 consists of 15 residues. CDR3 region: CASRSQGVPTDTQYF. The CDR3 DNA is TGTGCCAGTAGATCCCAGGGGGTCCCCACAGATACGCAGTATTTT.

The chain is built from TRBV18 and TRBJ2-7; D perhaps matches TRBD1 (6 bases). This CDR3 contains 15 residues. Per the germline V gene, CDR1 is KGHSH and CDR2 is LQKENI. V gave up 4 bases and J gave up 4 bases, with 17 bases separating them. This CDR3 reads CASSRPATGFYEQYF. The CDR3 coding sequence is TGTGCCAGCTCACGACCGGCCACAGGGTTTTACGAGCAGTACTTC.

Points on this clone: The junction shows a germline mismatch at one end, possibly a read error. The chain couples TRBV28 to TRBJ2-3; D remains ambiguous. This CDR3 contains 12 residues. Germline assignment: CDR1 MDHEN and CDR2 SYDVKM. The CDR3 loop is CASTDPTVNQEF. CDR3 DNA sequence: TGTGCCAGCACCGACCCGACGGTGAACCAAGAGTTT.

The V call is TRBV5-1, the J call TRBJ2-7; TRBD2 might be the D (6 bases). CDR1 is SGHRS, CDR2 YFSETQ, per germline. V shed 1 base and J shed 4 bases, with 12 bases lying between them. The CDR3 is 14 residues long. The CDR3 spells CASSLKGLLYEQYF. The CDR3 DNA sequence: TGCGCCAGCAGCTTGAAGGGACTTTTATACGAGCAGTACTTC.

CDR3 region: CASSSPGQELYGYTF. DNA for the CDR3: TGTGCCAGCAGCTCACCTGGACAGGAACTCTATGGCTACACCTTC. The chain combines TRBV5-8 with TRBJ1-2; 7 bases line up with TRBD1. The CDR3 contains 15 residues. V lost 3 bases, J lost 4 bases, and 9 bases stayed unmatched. Germline lookup yields CDR1 SGHTS and CDR2 YDEGEE.

CDR3 loop: CASSLFRSDTQYF. In DNA, the CDR3 is TGCGCCAGCAGCTTGTTTCGGTCAGATACGCAGTATTTT. The J gene is TRBJ2-3, the V gene TRBV5-1, with unresolved D. The CDR3 runs to 13 residues. V was pared by 1 base and J by 4 bases, with 7 bases between. Germline lookup yields CDR1 SGHRS and CDR2 YFSETQ.

This chain links TRBV5-1 with TRBJ2-1, with D unclear. The CDR3 length is 15 residues. Germline-derived CDR1 and CDR2 are SGHRS and YFSETQ. The V end was cut by 0 bases, the J end by 4 bases, with 11 bases between. The CDR3 loop is CASSLDTTAYNEQFF. CDR3 DNA: TGCGCCAGCAGCTTGGACACAACGGCGTACAATGAGCAGTTCTTC.